The sequence of this T cell receptor beta chain was determined in a study of control samples from healthy donors and cancer patients. Data came from immunoSEQ multiplex PCR; TCRdb stores just in-frame clones and leaves some out. The sample records tens of thousands of clones, approximately 91% being singletons. CDR1 is SGHTA and CDR2 is FQGNSA in the germline V gene. The V and J ends lost 7 bases and 0 bases respectively, with 14 bases between them. The CDR3 loop spans 15 amino acids. The gene calls are TRBV7-2 and TRBJ2-3, with D unclear. Sequencing used blood. The receptor was isolated from a man in his forties or fifties in good health. The CDR3 DNA reads TGTGCCAGCACCGCTGAGAAGTCGAGCACAGATACGCAGTATTTT. Its protein is CASTAEKSSTDTQYF.